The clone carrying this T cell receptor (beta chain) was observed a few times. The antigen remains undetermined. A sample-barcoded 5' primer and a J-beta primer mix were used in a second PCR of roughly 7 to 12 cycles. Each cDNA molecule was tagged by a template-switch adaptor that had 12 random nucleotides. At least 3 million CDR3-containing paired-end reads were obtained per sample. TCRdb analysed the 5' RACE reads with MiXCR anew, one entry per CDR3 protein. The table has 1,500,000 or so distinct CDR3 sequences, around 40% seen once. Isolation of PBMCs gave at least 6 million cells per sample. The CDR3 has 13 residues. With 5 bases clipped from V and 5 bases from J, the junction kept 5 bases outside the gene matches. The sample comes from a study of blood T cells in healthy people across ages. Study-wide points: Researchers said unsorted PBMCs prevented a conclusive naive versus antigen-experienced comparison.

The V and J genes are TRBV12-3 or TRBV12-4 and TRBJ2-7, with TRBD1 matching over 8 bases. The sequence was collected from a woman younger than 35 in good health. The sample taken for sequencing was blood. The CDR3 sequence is CASSQTGVHEQYF. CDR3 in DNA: TGTGCCAGCAGTCAGACAGGGGTCCACGAGCAGTACTTC.